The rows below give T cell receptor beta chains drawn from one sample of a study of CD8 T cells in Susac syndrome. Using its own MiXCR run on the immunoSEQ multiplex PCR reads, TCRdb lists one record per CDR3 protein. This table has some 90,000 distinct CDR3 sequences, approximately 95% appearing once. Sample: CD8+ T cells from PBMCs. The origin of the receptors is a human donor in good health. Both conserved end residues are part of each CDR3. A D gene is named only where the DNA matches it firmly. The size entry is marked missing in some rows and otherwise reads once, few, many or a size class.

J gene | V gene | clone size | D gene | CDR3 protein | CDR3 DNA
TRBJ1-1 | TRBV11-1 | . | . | CASSLAGANTEAFF | TGTGCCAGCAGCTTAGCAGGGGCGAACACTGAAGCTTTCTTT
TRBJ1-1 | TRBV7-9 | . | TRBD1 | CASSLRTGPLAEAFF | TGTGCCAGCAGCTTAAGGACAGGGCCTTTAGCTGAAGCTTTCTTT
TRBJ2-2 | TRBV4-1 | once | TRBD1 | CASSLATGGAGELFF | TGCGCCAGCAGCCTAGCGACAGGGGGGGCCGGGGAGCTGTTTTTT
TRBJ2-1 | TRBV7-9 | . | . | CASSGGAGNEQFF | TGTGCCAGCAGCGGGGGGGCCGGCAATGAGCAGTTCTTC
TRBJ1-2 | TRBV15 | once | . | CATRQGSNYGYTF | TGTGCCACCAGGCAGGGTTCTAACTATGGCTACACCTTC
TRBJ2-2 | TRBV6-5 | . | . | CASSYSTGRAGELFF | TGTGCCAGCAGTTACTCGACGGGGCGGGCCGGGGAGCTGTTTTTT
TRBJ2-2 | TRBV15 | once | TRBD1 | CATSADRAITGELFF | TGTGCCACCAGCGCCGACAGGGCGATCACCGGGGAGCTGTTTTTT
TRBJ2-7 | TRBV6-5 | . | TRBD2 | CASSESGASYEQYF | TGTGCCAGCAGTGAGAGCGGGGCATCCTACGAGCAGTACTTC
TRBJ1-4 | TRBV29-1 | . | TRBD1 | CSVFRDSNEKLFF | TGCAGCGTTTTCCGGGACAGTAATGAAAAACTGTTTTTT
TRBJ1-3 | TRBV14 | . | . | CASSQEVFPENTIYF | TGTGCCAGCAGCCAAGAGGTCTTTCCCGAAAACACCATATATTTT
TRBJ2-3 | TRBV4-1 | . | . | CASSQDMNTQYF | TGCGCCAGCAGCCAAGATATGAATACGCAGTATTTT
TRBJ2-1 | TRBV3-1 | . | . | CASSPTRGRDEQFF | TGTGCCAGCAGCCCAACCCGGGGAAGGGATGAGCAGTTCTTC
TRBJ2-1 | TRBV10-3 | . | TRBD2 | CAISDSGGAYNEQFF | TGTGCCATCAGTGATAGTGGGGGGGCCTACAATGAGCAGTTCTTC
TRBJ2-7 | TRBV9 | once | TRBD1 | CASSGGTGEEQYF | TGTGCCAGCAGCGGAGGGACAGGGGAAGAGCAGTACTTC
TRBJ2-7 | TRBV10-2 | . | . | CASSSDLYEQYF | TGCGCCAGCAGTTCGGACCTCTACGAGCAGTACTTC
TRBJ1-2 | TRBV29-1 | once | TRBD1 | CSVEGESGGAYGYTF | TGCAGCGTTGAAGGAGAATCAGGGGGCGCCTATGGCTACACCTTC